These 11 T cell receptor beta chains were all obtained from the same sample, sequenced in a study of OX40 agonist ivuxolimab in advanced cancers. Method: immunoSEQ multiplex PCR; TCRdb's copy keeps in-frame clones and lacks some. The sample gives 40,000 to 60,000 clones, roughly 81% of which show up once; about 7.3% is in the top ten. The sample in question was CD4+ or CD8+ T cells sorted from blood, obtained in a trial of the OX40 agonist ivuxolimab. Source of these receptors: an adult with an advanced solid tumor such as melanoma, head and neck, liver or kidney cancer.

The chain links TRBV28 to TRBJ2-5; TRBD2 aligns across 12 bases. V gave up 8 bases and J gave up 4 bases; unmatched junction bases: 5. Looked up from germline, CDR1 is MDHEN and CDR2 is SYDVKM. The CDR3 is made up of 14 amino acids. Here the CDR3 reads CASRLAGEGETQYF. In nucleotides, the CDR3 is TGTGCCAGCCGACTAGCGGGAGAGGGAGAGACCCAGTACTTC.

CDR3: CSVAREYNEQFF. CDR3 coding DNA: TGCAGCGTTGCGAGGGAGTACAATGAGCAGTTCTTC. The chain has TRBV29-1 and TRBJ2-1; weak D call: TRBD2 (5 bases). Trimming removed 4 bases from V and 4 bases from J, with 8 bases in between. Germline CDR1 is SQVTM and CDR2 is ANQGSEA. The CDR3 totals 12 residues.

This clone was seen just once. The CDR3, as DNA: TGTGCCAGCAGTGATCAAGCGCCCCTCAATGAGCAGTTCTTC. Amino acids: CASSDQAPLNEQFF. The rearrangement links TRBV25-1 to TRBJ2-1; D is unclear. The germline CDR1 and CDR2 sequences are MGHDK and SYGVNS. This CDR3 comprises 14 residues. Trimming took off 3 bases at V and 6 bases at J, with 12 bases between the two ends.

For the CDR3, the DNA is TGTGCCAGCAGCCCGCAGGGCTACAATGAGCAGTTCTTC. Translating gives CASSPQGYNEQFF. The V call is TRBV5-4, the J call TRBJ2-1, with D possibly being TRBD1 (5 bases). The germline CDR1 and CDR2 sequences are SGHNT and YYREEE (reference sequence). The ends were cut back, 4 bases at V and 3 bases at J, with 8 bases in the middle. The CDR3 totals 13 residues.

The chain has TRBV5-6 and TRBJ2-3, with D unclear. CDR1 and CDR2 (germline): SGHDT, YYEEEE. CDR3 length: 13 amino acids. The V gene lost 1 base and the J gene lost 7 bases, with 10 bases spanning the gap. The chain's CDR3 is CASSLLETYTQYF. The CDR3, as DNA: TGTGCCAGCAGCTTGCTAGAAACGTATACGCAGTATTTT.

The CDR3 DNA follows: TGCGCCAGCAGCTTGGTCGGACAGGGAGACGAGCAGTACTTC. This gives the protein CASSLVGQGDEQYF. The chain recombines TRBV5-1 with TRBJ2-5, with 8 bases lining up with TRBD1. With the DNA end fitting TRBJ2-7 better, the J assignment may be wrong. Germline CDR1 reads SGHRS; CDR2 reads YFSETQ. The CDR3 extends over 14 amino acids.

CDR3 residues: CASSPGTDFPKLFF. The CDR3 DNA reads as TGCGCCAGCAGCCCCGGGACAGACTTTCCAAAACTGTTTTTT. The chain combines TRBV4-3 with TRBJ1-4; 7 bases line up with TRBD1. The germline CDR1 and CDR2 sequences are LGHNA and YSLEER. The ends lost 4 bases at V and 10 bases at J; junction bases unmatched: 9. The CDR3 has 14 residues.

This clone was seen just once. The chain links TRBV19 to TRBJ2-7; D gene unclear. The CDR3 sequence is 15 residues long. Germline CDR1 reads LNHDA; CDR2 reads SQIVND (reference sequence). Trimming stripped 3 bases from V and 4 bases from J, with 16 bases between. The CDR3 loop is CASSMQRQSGYEQYF. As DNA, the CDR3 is TGTGCCAGTAGTATGCAGAGACAATCTGGGTACGAGCAGTACTTC.

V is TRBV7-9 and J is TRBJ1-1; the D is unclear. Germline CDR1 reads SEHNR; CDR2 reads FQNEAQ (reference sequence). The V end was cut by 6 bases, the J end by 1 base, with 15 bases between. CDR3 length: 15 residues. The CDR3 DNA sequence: TGTGCCAGCAGTTACTCCGGGGTGAGGAACACTGAAGCTTTCTTT. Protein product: CASSYSGVRNTEAFF.

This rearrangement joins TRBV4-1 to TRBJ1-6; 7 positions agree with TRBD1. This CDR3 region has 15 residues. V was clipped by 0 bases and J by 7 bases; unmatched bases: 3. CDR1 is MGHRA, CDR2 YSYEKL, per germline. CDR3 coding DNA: TGCGCCAGCAGCCAAGACAGGGGGGAGAATTCACCCCTCCACTTT. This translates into CASSQDRGENSPLHF.

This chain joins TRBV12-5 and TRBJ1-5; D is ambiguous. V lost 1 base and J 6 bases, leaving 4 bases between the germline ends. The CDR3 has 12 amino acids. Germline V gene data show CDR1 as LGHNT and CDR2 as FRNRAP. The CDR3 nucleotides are TGTGCTAGTGGTTTGGGGAGTCAGCCCCAGCATTTT. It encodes CASGLGSQPQHF.